The 30 T cell receptor beta chains reported below all come from one sample, sequenced in a study of technical replicates of blood from several donors. TCRdb keeps only in-frame clones here, not all; method: immunoSEQ multiplex PCR. The table shows tens of thousands of clones, with 95% to 97% occurring only once. Material: T cells isolated from PBMCs. The receptors stem from a human donor in good health.

The chain combines TRBV27 with TRBJ1-1; D gene unclear. Germline assignment: CDR1 MNHEY and CDR2 SMNVEV (reference sequence). This CDR3 spans 13 amino acids. V lost 6 bases and J lost 5, with 13 bases in between. As DNA, the CDR3 is TGTGCCAGCAGCACTACTGACGGGACTGAAGCTTTCTTT. It yields the protein CASSTTDGTEAFF.

About this clone: An end of the junction differs from the germline gene, which may be a read error. The CDR3 nucleotides are TGTGCCAGCAGTTTTGTATTAGAGGGTGGCGATGCCTTC. Its protein is CASSFVLEGGDAF. The J gene is TRBJ1-2, the V gene TRBV28; unclear D gene. The germline V gene encodes CDR1 MDHEN and CDR2 SYDVKM. The CDR3 covers 13 residues.

The chain recombines TRBV11-3 with TRBJ1-3; the match to TRBD1 covers 11 bases. Looked up from germline, CDR1 is SGHNT and CDR2 is YENEEA. The J segment lost 0 bases and the V segment lost 5 bases, leaving 12 bases of the junction unmatched. The CDR3 loop spans 19 amino acids. The CDR3 DNA reads TGTGCCAGCAGCGGCCGGACAGGGGGCGACGGGAGCTCTGGAAACACCATATATTTT. Amino acids: CASSGRTGGDGSSGNTIYF.

This chain links TRBV20-1 with TRBJ1-2, with TRBD1 as a possible D gene (6 bases). Trimming removed 5 bases from V and 9 bases from J, with 13 bases in between. The CDR3 has 11 residues. Germline-derived CDR1 and CDR2 are DFQATT and SNEGSKA (reference sequence). This CDR3 reads CSAEEQGRYTF. In nucleotides, the CDR3 is TGCAGTGCTGAGGAACAGGGCCGCTACACCTTC.

This clone was seen just once. The chain combines TRBV10-3 with TRBJ2-1, with 7 bases identical to TRBD2. Trimming cost V 10 bases and J 12 bases; bases outside gene matches: 18. Germline CDR1 and CDR2: ENHRY and SYGVKD. The CDR3 has 14 amino acids. The CDR3 bases are TGTGCCACTACGGTAGCGCGGGAGACCCTTGGGCAGTTCTTC. The encoded protein is CATTVARETLGQFF.

The J gene is TRBJ2-7, the V gene TRBV7-9, with D possibly being TRBD1 (6 bases). The V and J ends lost 5 bases and 3 bases respectively, with 11 bases between them. Germline CDR1 and CDR2: SEHNR and FQNEAQ (reference sequence). The length of the CDR3 is 13 residues. The CDR3 region is CASSDRDNYEQYF. CDR3 in DNA: TGTGCCAGCAGCGACCGGGACAACTACGAGCAGTACTTC.

J is TRBJ1-2 and V is TRBV19; no clear D gene. Trimming pared 5 bases from V and 3 bases from J, leaving 22 bases between. The germline V gene has CDR1 LNHDA and CDR2 SQIVND (reference sequence). This CDR3 has 17 amino acids. The DNA of the CDR3 is TGTGCCAGTAGTCCCTCAGGAACGGGGATAGGCTACTATGGCTACACCTTC. It specifies CASSPSGTGIGYYGYTF.

The chain combines TRBV19 with TRBJ1-1, with unresolved D. CDR1 is LNHDA and CDR2 is SQIVND in the germline V gene (reference sequence). The ends were cut back, 6 bases at V and 1 base at J, with 3 bases in the middle. The CDR3 is made up of 11 amino acids. The CDR3 nucleotides read TGTGCCAGTAGCAAGAACACTGAAGCTTTCTTT. This codes for CASSKNTEAFF.

The J gene is TRBJ2-2, the V gene TRBV28, with D perhaps matching TRBD1 (6 bases). Germline lookup yields CDR1 MDHEN and CDR2 SYDVKM. This CDR3 has 13 amino acids. Trimming stripped 5 bases from V and 7 bases from J, with 11 bases between. Here the CDR3 reads CASSVQGIGELFF. In nucleotides, the CDR3 is TGTGCCAGCAGTGTACAGGGTATCGGGGAGCTGTTTTTT. Full variable domain (rest looked up from reference TRBV28 and TRBJ2-2): DVKVTQSSRYLVKRTGEKVFLECVQDMDHENMFWYRQDPGLGLRLIYFSYDVKMKEKGDIPEGYSVSREKKERFSLILESASTNQTSMYLCASSVQGIGELFFGEGSRLTVL.

The J gene is TRBJ2-5, the V gene TRBV9; a possible D gene is TRBD2 (5 bases). Germline loops: CDR1 SGDLS, CDR2 YYNGEE. Trimming stripped 3 bases from V and 4 bases from J, with 13 bases between. The CDR3 covers 14 residues. CDR3 bases: TGTGCCAGCAGCGCCGGAGGTGTTCTAGAGACCCAGTACTTC. It is translated as CASSAGGVLETQYF.

The chain links TRBV27 to TRBJ1-2; D might be TRBD1 (6 bases). Germline V gives CDR1 MNHEY, CDR2 SMNVEV (reference sequence). V was cut by 6 bases and J by 2 bases, with 13 bases left in between. CDR3 length: 14 residues. CDR3 bases: TGTGCCAGCAGGAATGGACAGTACAACTATGGCTACACCTTC. This encodes CASRNGQYNYGYTF.

The chain carries TRBV6-5 and TRBJ2-7; 8 nucleotides match TRBD2. CDR3 size: 14 residues. Germline-derived CDR1 and CDR2 are MNHEY and SVGAGI. Losses at the gene ends were 6 bases for V and 4 bases for J; bases not matched to a gene: 8. CDR3 sequence reads: CASSPGRGGYEQYF. The CDR3 DNA reads TGTGCCAGCAGCCCCGGGAGGGGTGGGTACGAGCAGTACTTC.

Here the CDR3 DNA reads TGCGCCAGTACTGGAGATACGCAGTATTTT. Translating it yields CASTGDTQYF. V is TRBV5-1 and J is TRBJ2-3; no reliable D call. The CDR3 spans 10 residues. Germline V gene data show CDR1 as SGHRS and CDR2 as YFSETQ. The ends were cut back, 8 bases at V and 5 bases at J, with 6 bases in the middle.

J is TRBJ2-7 and V is TRBV28; 9 bases match TRBD1. The junction had 6 bases not matched to a gene; V was cut back by 5 bases and J by 1 base. Looked up from germline, CDR1 is MDHEN and CDR2 is SYDVKM. CDR3 length: 15 amino acids. CDR3 amino acids: CASSLAGTGSYEQYF. DNA for the CDR3: TGTGCCAGCAGTCTAGCCGGGACAGGGTCCTACGAGCAGTACTTC.

The chain links TRBV14 to TRBJ2-1; TRBD1 matches 8 bases. Germline CDR1 is SGHDN and CDR2 is FVKESK. V gave up 4 bases and J gave up 6 bases; unmatched junction bases: 5. The CDR3 has 14 residues. The CDR3 DNA sequence: TGTGCCAGCAGCCGGACAGGGATCGGCAATGAGCAGTTCTTC. Protein sequence: CASSRTGIGNEQFF.

This sequence joins TRBV25-1 and TRBJ2-7, with TRBD1 as a possible D gene (5 bases). V was trimmed by 1 base and J by 3 bases, leaving 13 bases between them. The CDR3 sequence is 15 residues long. CDR1 and CDR2 from the germline V gene are MGHDK and SYGVNS. CDR3 region: CASSEWFRANYEQYF. CDR3 in DNA: TGTGCCAGCAGTGAATGGTTCAGGGCCAACTACGAGCAGTACTTC.

V is TRBV6-5 and J is TRBJ1-2; 11 bases are a match to TRBD1. The V gene end was trimmed by 0 bases and the J gene end by 8 bases; junction bases not matched to a gene: 5. The CDR3 consists of 15 residues. Germline CDR1 reads MNHEY; CDR2 reads SVGAGI. The DNA of the CDR3 is TGTGCCAGCAGTTACTCGGGGACAGGGGGATGGGGCTACACCTTC. This sequence encodes CASSYSGTGGWGYTF.

V is TRBV6-5 and J is TRBJ2-7; TRBD2 matches 7 bases. Unmatched junction bases numbered 10, after V lost 6 bases and J lost 2 bases. The CDR3 loop spans 15 amino acids. CDR1 and CDR2 (germline): MNHEY, SVGAGI. The CDR3 loop reads CASRRGGGETYEQYF. DNA of the CDR3: TGTGCCAGCAGACGCGGCGGGGGTGAGACCTACGAGCAGTACTTC.

This chain uses TRBV25-1 with TRBJ1-2; D not resolved. The CDR3 runs to 13 residues. The ends were cut back, 2 bases at V and 6 bases at J, with 10 bases in the middle. CDR1 is MGHDK, CDR2 SYGVNS, per germline. Here the CDR3 reads CASSEVQEDGYTF. CDR3 sequence (DNA): TGTGCCAGCAGTGAAGTCCAAGAGGATGGCTACACCTTC.

The rearrangement uses TRBV5-4 and TRBJ1-1; 9 bases map to TRBD1. The length of the CDR3 is 16 residues. CDR1 and CDR2 from the germline V gene are SGHNT and YYREEE (reference sequence). V lost 4 bases to trimming and J lost 6 bases; unmatched junction nucleotides: 13. CDR3 loop: CASSGGQGMVISEAFF. CDR3 in DNA: TGTGCCAGCAGCGGGGGACAGGGAATGGTAATCTCTGAAGCTTTCTTT.

CDR3 amino acids: CASSRQVGSYEQYF. The CDR3 nucleotides read TGTGCCAGCAGCCGACAGGTTGGCTCCTACGAGCAGTACTTC. This chain connects TRBV7-2 to TRBJ2-7; D possibly corresponds to TRBD1 (6 bases). This CDR3 region has 14 residues. The V end lost 5 bases, the J end lost 0 bases, and 11 bases lay between the germline ends. Germline V lookup: CDR1 SGHTA, CDR2 FQGNSA.

The chain recombines TRBV10-3 with TRBJ2-3; TRBD2 is a possible D gene (6 bases). The CDR3 runs to 16 residues. Trimming shortened V by 3 bases and J by 3 bases, and 16 bases separated the two germline ends. Germline V CDR1 and CDR2: ENHRY, SYGVKD. CDR3 protein: CAISDASVSRTDTQYF. CDR3 nucleotides: TGTGCCATCAGTGATGCTAGCGTGAGTAGGACAGATACGCAGTATTTT.

This chain uses TRBV6-5 with TRBJ1-2; the D is unclear. V was clipped by 5 bases and J by 4 bases, with 14 bases between them. The CDR3 spans 14 residues. In germline, CDR1 is MNHEY, CDR2 SVGAGI. The CDR3 DNA reads as TGTGCCAGCAGTCTAGAGAGGATTGGCTATGGCTACACCTTC. Translating it yields CASSLERIGYGYTF.

The CDR3 reads CAWSPHRFLSLAKNIQYF. CDR3 bases: TGTGCCTGGAGTCCCCATCGGTTCCTTTCCTTAGCCAAAAACATTCAGTACTTC. The V gene is TRBV30, the J gene TRBJ2-4, with D uncertain. The CDR3 sequence is 18 residues long. CDR1 and CDR2 from the germline V gene are GTSNPN and SVGIG (reference sequence). V lost 2 bases, J lost 0 bases, and 20 bases lay in between.

The chain uses TRBV6-5 and TRBJ2-2; 9 positions match TRBD1. The junction had 6 bases not matched to a gene; V was cut back by 5 bases and J by 5 bases. The CDR3 loop spans 15 amino acids. Germline loops: CDR1 MNHEY, CDR2 SVGAGI. The CDR3 here is CASSLQGALTGELFF. The CDR3 DNA is TGTGCCAGCAGTCTACAGGGGGCGTTAACCGGGGAGCTGTTTTTT.

The V gene is TRBV27, the J gene TRBJ2-1; 10 bases are shared with TRBD2. The CDR3 covers 15 residues. J gave up 6 bases and V 4 bases, and 6 bases lay outside the gene matches. The germline CDR1 and CDR2 sequences are MNHEY and SMNVEV (reference sequence). The CDR3 here is CASSSLAGEGNEQFF. In nucleotides, the CDR3 is TGTGCCAGCAGTTCTCTAGCGGGAGAGGGCAATGAGCAGTTCTTC.

Regarding this clone: The sample holds other DNA sequences that translate to the same CDR3. The chain uses TRBV7-9 and TRBJ2-7; weak D call: TRBD2 (5 bases). V lost 5 bases and J 4 bases, leaving 12 bases between the germline ends. The CDR3 consists of 13 residues. Looked up from germline, CDR1 is SEHNR and CDR2 is FQNEAQ (reference sequence). CDR3 protein: CASSPPGGYEQYF. CDR3 bases: TGTGCCAGCAGCCCGCCCGGCGGGTACGAGCAGTACTTC.

The J gene is TRBJ1-1, the V gene TRBV28, with D unclear. This CDR3 is built from 14 residues. Germline CDR1 is MDHEN and CDR2 is SYDVKM. Trimming took 1 base from V and 1 from J, leaving 7 bases between them. CDR3 nucleotides: TGTGCCAGCAGTTTATACGGGAGGAACACTGAAGCTTTCTTT. The encoded protein is CASSLYGRNTEAFF. Together with reference TRBV28 and TRBJ1-1, the CDR3 gives the full variable domain: DVKVTQSSRYLVKRTGEKVFLECVQDMDHENMFWYRQDPGLGLRLIYFSYDVKMKEKGDIPEGYSVSREKKERFSLILESASTNQTSMYLCASSLYGRNTEAFFGQGTRLTVV.

The chain uses TRBV30 and TRBJ1-2; D ambiguous. Germline lookup yields CDR1 GTSNPN and CDR2 SVGIG (reference sequence). The CDR3 length is 11 residues. Trimming left V 2 bases short and J 1 base short, with 2 bases between. Written as DNA, the CDR3 is TGTGCCTGGAGTCTTAACTATGGCTACACCTTC. This codes for CAWSLNYGYTF.

The J gene is TRBJ2-5, the V gene TRBV11-2; the D gene is possibly TRBD1 (6 bases). Deletions cut 5 bases from V and 1 base from J, with 14 bases between. This CDR3 is built from 15 residues. From germline, CDR1 is SGHAT and CDR2 FQNNGV. The CDR3 protein is CASSPWGQGQETQYF. In DNA form, the CDR3 reads TGTGCCAGCAGCCCCTGGGGGCAGGGCCAAGAGACCCAGTACTTC.